Here is one TCR beta chain with its context. The sample belongs to a study of blood T cell repertoires in COVID-19. Germline-derived CDR1 and CDR2 are SGHTA and FQGNSA. J was trimmed by 6 bases and V by 4 bases; bases with no gene match: 8. This CDR3 is 16 amino acids long. Generated by immunoSEQ multiplex PCR, the TCRdb table keeps only in-frame clones and is missing some. Of 100,000 to 150,000 clones listed, about 88% are singletons. The sequence came from a human donor in a cohort sampled during active COVID-19. The chain recombines TRBV7-2 with TRBJ2-3; TRBD2 agrees at 12 bases. Source material: peripheral blood. CDR3 nucleotide sequence: TGTGCCAGCAGCTCCGGACTAGCGGGAACGAGTGATACGCAGTATTTT. It yields the protein CASSSGLAGTSDTQYF. The full variable domain, its missing parts supplied by reference TRBV7-2 and TRBJ2-3, is GAGVSQSPSNKVTEKGKDVELRCDPISGHTALYWYRQSLGQGLEFLIYFQGNSAPDKSGLPSDRFSAERTGGSVSTLTIQRTQQEDSAVYLCASSSGLAGTSDTQYFGPGTRLTVL.